These 8 T cell receptor beta chains originate from one sample sequenced in a study of blood T cell repertoires in COVID-19 (TCRdb year 2020). The library was generated by the immunoSEQ multiplex PCR assay. TCRdb retrieved this table from immuneACCESS and kept in-frame rearrangements only. Not all clones are present; in checked studies, unresolved V genes account for under half, and no reason is known for the remainder. This sample gives 91,000 or so clones in total; under 95% of them show up just once. The ten biggest clones cover 3.9% of the sample. Sequencing used peripheral blood. The source is a woman between 50 and 59 years old in a cohort sampled during active COVID-19.

The chain recombines TRBV20-1 with TRBJ1-1, with D hard to call. CDR1 and CDR2 (germline): DFQATT, SNEGSKA (reference sequence). The CDR3 has 12 residues. Trimming pared 3 bases from V and 1 base from J, leaving 6 bases between. The CDR3 coding sequence is TGCAGTGCTAGTCAAGCGAACACTGAAGCTTTCTTT. This codes for CSASQANTEAFF.

V and J are TRBV7-3 and TRBJ2-2; the D gene is possibly TRBD2 (5 bases). Trimming took 4 bases from V and 3 from J, leaving 12 bases between them. The CDR3 has 15 residues. Germline lookup yields CDR1 SGHTA and CDR2 FQGTGA. This CDR3 is CASSYTRGDTGELFF. CDR3 nucleotides: TGTGCCAGCAGCTACACTAGAGGCGACACCGGGGAGCTGTTTTTT.

This clone showed up just once. The chain employs TRBV10-2 and TRBJ1-5; 8 bases map to TRBD1. J was trimmed by 5 bases and V by 6 bases; bases with no gene match: 3. This CDR3 region has 13 residues. Germline V CDR1 and CDR2: WSHSY, SAAADI. The CDR3 protein is CASRGQGDQPQHF. In DNA form, the CDR3 reads TGCGCCAGCAGAGGACAGGGCGATCAGCCCCAGCATTTT.

The chain has TRBV4-1 and TRBJ2-3, with D uncertain. This CDR3 contains 13 residues. Trimming stripped 1 base from V and 10 bases from J, with 12 bases between. Germline CDR1 and CDR2: MGHRA and YSYEKL. In nucleotides, the CDR3 is TGCGCCAGCAGCCAAGTGCTTAGCCGTTCGCAGTATTTT. It encodes CASSQVLSRSQYF.

This chain joins TRBV7-2 and TRBJ2-2, with TRBD2 matching over 7 bases. The CDR3 length is 16 residues. Per the germline V gene, CDR1 is SGHTA and CDR2 is FQGNSA. V shed 2 bases, J shed 4 bases, and the junction held 7 bases outside the gene matches. The CDR3 region is CASSLFSGAVTGELFF. CDR3 coding DNA: TGTGCCAGCAGCTTATTCAGCGGGGCCGTCACCGGGGAGCTGTTTTTT. Drawing the rest from reference TRBV7-2 and TRBJ2-2, the complete variable domain is GAGVSQSPSNKVTEKGKDVELRCDPISGHTALYWYRQSLGQGLEFLIYFQGNSAPDKSGLPSDRFSAERTGGSVSTLTIQRTQQEDSAVYLCASSLFSGAVTGELFFGEGSRLTVL.

This sequence joins TRBV7-8 and TRBJ2-4; 9 bases fit TRBD1. The CDR3 is 17 amino acids. Per germline, CDR1 SGHVS and CDR2 FQNEAQ. Trimming cost V 1 base and J 7 bases; bases outside gene matches: 11. CDR3 sequence (DNA): TGTGCCAGCAGCTTAGTGGGACAGGGAACAGGTCGGAACATTCAGTACTTC. Its protein is CASSLVGQGTGRNIQYF.

This sequence joins TRBV5-4 and TRBJ2-5, with 7 bases that match TRBD1. V trimming: 1 base; J trimming: 5 bases; junction bases outside the gene matches: 2. The CDR3 has 13 amino acids. The V gene's germline CDR1 is SGHNT and CDR2 YYREEE (reference sequence). CDR3 nucleotide sequence: TGTGCCAGCAGCTTGAGACAGGGTGAGACCCAGTACTTC. This codes for CASSLRQGETQYF.

The rearrangement uses TRBV7-9 and TRBJ1-4; TRBD1 is a possible D gene (6 bases). The ends were cut back, 6 bases at V and 4 bases at J, with 15 bases in the middle. The CDR3 totals 15 residues. Germline assignment: CDR1 SEHNR and CDR2 FQNEAQ (reference sequence). CDR3: CASRSQGLGNEKLFF. The CDR3 bases are TGTGCCAGCAGGTCACAGGGTTTGGGTAATGAAAAACTGTTTTTT.